Sequencing of this T cell receptor (beta chain) was carried out in a study of cytomegalovirus exposure and HLA in healthy donors. In regard to this clone: Its target is unknown.

Overall study findings and caveats: HLA-A and HLA-B allele assignments for most subjects were reportedly predicted accurately using TCR beta sequences. Later on, analysis showed that most CMV-associated TCR beta chains appeared to be HLA-restricted.

In the PCR, 60 Vbeta and 13 Jbeta primers were used. The table came from immunoSEQ multiplex PCR; TCRdb's copy has only in-frame clones and leaves some out. This table holds about 100,000 clones, around 80% found once. The clonotype was recovered from a woman aged 18-29 years in good health and CMV-seronegative. Sequenced: PBMCs.

CDR3: CASSIRRGEGYGYTF. CDR3 sequence (DNA): TGTGCCAGCTCCATAAGACGGGGGGAGGGCTATGGCTACACCTTC. This rearrangement joins TRBV2 to TRBJ1-2, with D possibly TRBD1 on 5 matching bases. Germline V gene lookup returns CDR1 SNHLY and CDR2 FYNNEI. V lost 8 bases and J 4 bases, leaving 20 bases between the germline ends. The CDR3 has 15 amino acids.